This TCR beta chain was obtained from a study of T cells in Graves' hyperthyroidism and ophthalmopathy. General study findings and limits: Most expanded thyroid clonotypes above 0.001 also appeared in blood.

The CDR3 covers 13 residues. With 6 bases removed from V and 3 bases from J, the gap between germline ends came to 9 bases. The germline CDR1 and CDR2 sequences are SGHVS and FQNEAQ. The diagnostic basis comprised clinical symptoms, serum thyroxine and TRAb, thyroid ultrasound and orbital computed tomography. PBMCs were sourced from less than 12 ml fresh peripheral blood. To note about this clonotype: Its specificity is unknown.

It was RNA transcripts that yielded the amplified TCR beta CDR3 regions. In the first-round RT-PCR of the TCR CDR3, the HTBI primer set was used. TCRdb reprocessed the multiplex PCR reads via MiXCR and lists one record per CDR3 protein. The sample lists over 700,000 distinct CDR3 sequences, 18% seen once, with 15% to 20% in the top ten. This receptor was obtained from a woman aged 45-59 years with Graves' hyperthyroidism that later progressed to Graves' ophthalmopathy. The sequencing sample was made of blood. The chain links TRBV7-8 to TRBJ1-5; D remains ambiguous. The CDR3: CASSGWDNQPQHF. The DNA for the CDR3 is TGTGCCAGCAGTGGGTGGGACAATCAGCCCCAGCATTTT.